One sample yielded the 5 T cell receptor beta chains listed below, sequenced in a study of CD8 T cell repertoires and HIV-1 epitope variants. The assay was immunoSEQ multiplex PCR, and TCRdb's table has in-frame clones only and misses some. The data show some 7,300 clones, 55% to 65% seen once. Antigen specificity for these receptors is unknown. Sequencing was carried out using cultured CD8+ T cells derived from PBMCs. Receptor source: a male donor with HIV.

This clone was seen a handful of times. This chain links TRBV4-3 with TRBJ1-2; 10 nucleotides align to TRBD1. Germline CDR1 LGHNA, CDR2 YSLEER. There are 16 residues in the CDR3. J gave up 4 bases and V 3 bases, and 8 bases lay outside the gene matches. The DNA of the CDR3 is TGCGCCAGCAGCCATTCCGGGACAGGGGAGTCCTATGGCTACACCTTC. It codes for CASSHSGTGESYGYTF.

This chain joins TRBV12-5 and TRBJ2-2, with 9 bases fitting TRBD1. This CDR3 contains 17 residues. From germline, CDR1 is LGHNT and CDR2 FRNRAP. The junction had 6 bases not matched to a gene; V was cut back by 0 bases and J by 4 bases. Here the CDR3 DNA reads TGTGCTAGTGGTTTGGTACAAGGACAGGGGTTCACCGGGGAGCTGTTTTTT. Translated, it gives CASGLVQGQGFTGELFF.

V usage is TRBV7-3 and J usage is TRBJ2-5, with D possibly being TRBD2 (6 bases). The V gene's germline CDR1 is SGHTA and CDR2 FQGTGA. The CDR3 is 14 amino acids. Trimming cost V 6 bases and J 4 bases, with 15 bases left between them. In nucleotides, the CDR3 is TGTGCCAGCAGTTCAGCGGGCGGGCCAGAGACCCAGTACTTC. Translating gives CASSSAGGPETQYF.

This chain links TRBV5-1 with TRBJ2-4; 12 bases are shared with TRBD2. Germline CDR1 SGHRS, CDR2 YFSETQ. The CDR3 has 16 residues. The V segment lost 4 bases and the J segment 6 bases; nucleotides outside the gene matches: 8. This chain's CDR3 is CASSPRTSGEINIQYF. DNA of the CDR3: TGCGCCAGCAGCCCCCGGACTAGCGGGGAAATAAACATTCAGTACTTC.

This clone was counted only a few times. The chain recombines TRBV28 with TRBJ2-7, with 9 bases that match TRBD1. V lost 7 bases to trimming and J lost 4 bases; unmatched junction nucleotides: 5. Germline V gene data show CDR1 as MDHEN and CDR2 as SYDVKM. This CDR3 comprises 13 residues. The CDR3: CASIGTGNYEQYF. The CDR3 nucleotides read TGTGCCAGCATCGGGACAGGGAATTACGAGCAGTACTTC.